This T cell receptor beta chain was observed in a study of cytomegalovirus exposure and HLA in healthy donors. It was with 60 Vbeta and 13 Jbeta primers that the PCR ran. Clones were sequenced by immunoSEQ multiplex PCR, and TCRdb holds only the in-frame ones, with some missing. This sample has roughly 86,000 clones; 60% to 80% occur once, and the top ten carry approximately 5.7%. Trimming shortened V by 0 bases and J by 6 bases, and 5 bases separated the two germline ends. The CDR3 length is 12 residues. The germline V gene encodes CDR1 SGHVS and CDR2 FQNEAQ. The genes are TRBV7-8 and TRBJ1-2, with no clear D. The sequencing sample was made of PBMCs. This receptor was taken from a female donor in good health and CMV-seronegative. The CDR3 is CASSLARDGYTF. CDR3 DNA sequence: TGTGCCAGCAGCTTAGCGCGCGATGGCTACACCTTC.